The table lists the clone carrying this T cell receptor (beta chain) with many counts. Its antigen remains unknown. Incorporated into the TCR beta cDNA libraries were unique molecular identifiers, which served to reduce PCR and sequencing biases. TCRdb processed the PCR reads anew with MiXCR; each CDR3 protein has one entry. The table includes about 540,000 distinct CDR3 sequences, approximately 34% detected once. Germline V gives CDR1 SGHDT, CDR2 YYEEEE. The V gene lost 6 bases and the J gene lost 2 bases, with 13 bases spanning the gap. CDR3 length: 14 amino acids. The data were obtained in a study of post-analysis software for immune sequencing data. General study results and limits: Those with multiple sclerosis, the patient group, showed significantly lower normalized Chao1 diversity than controls. Patients carried roughly 5 TRBV segments more frequently than controls did, and TRBV5-6, TRBV5-1 and TRBV20-1 were among them.

The receptor was derived from a girl younger than 18 with multiple sclerosis. The chain links TRBV5-6 to TRBJ2-3; the D call may be TRBD1 or TRBD2 (7 bases each). The source material was blood. CDR3 in amino acids: CASKAGQHTDTQYF. As DNA, the CDR3 is TGTGCCAGCAAAGCGGGACAGCACACAGATACGCAGTATTTT.